The clone carrying this TCR beta chain has just one count. The sample is drawn from a study of CD8 T cells in Susac syndrome. A quantity of roughly 0.5 to 1 ug RNA underwent reverse transcription using random hexamers. Each CDR3 protein is one row after TCRdb ran MiXCR on the immunoSEQ multiplex PCR reads. The sample records 150,000 to 200,000 distinct CDR3 sequences, 85% to 95% being singletons. CDR1 and CDR2 (germline): SGDLS, YYNGEE. After removal of 5 bases from V and 6 bases from J, the junction contained 6 bases not matched to a gene. The CDR3 contains 14 residues. The receptor comes from a human donor with Susac syndrome. This sequence joins TRBV9 and TRBJ2-1, with TRBD1 matching 9 bases. Specimen: CD8+ T cells from PBMCs. For the CDR3, the DNA is TGTGCCAGCAGACCCGGGACAGGGTCCAATGAGCAGTTCTTC. This translates into CASRPGTGSNEQFF.